The source of this T cell receptor beta chain is a study of response to subunit inactivated influenza vaccine. TCRdb called the RT-PCR reads again in MiXCR, with one record for every CDR3 protein. Of about 570,000 distinct CDR3 sequences listed, roughly 10% were seen once; the top ten hold 9.5% to 12%. Trimming removed 4 bases from V and 4 bases from J, with 17 bases in between. There are 15 residues in the CDR3. Germline CDR1 is SGHVS and CDR2 is FQNEAQ. These records were also assigned to another study, of T cells expressing NK-cell markers. As reported in that work: In generating TCR beta cDNA, 5'RACE template switching with UMIs was used. Researchers got TCR beta repertoires out of sorted CD3+CD56+NKG2C+, CD3+CD56+NKG2C- and CD3+CD56-NKG2C+ T cells. In several experiments, sorting was confined to alpha-beta TCR T cells through use of an anti-gamma-delta TCR antibody. Similarly, these clonotypes led the CD3+CD56-NKG2C+ fraction as well in a few donors.

The rearrangement links TRBV7-8 to TRBJ2-7; a weak D match, TRBD1 (5 bases). The receptor was derived from a man between 45 and 60 years old who received an inactivated influenza vaccine. The sequencing here drew on PBMCs from blood, taken on the day of vaccination. Written as DNA, the CDR3 is TGTGCCAGCAGCTCCGACAGCACCCCTGGATACGAGCAGTACTTC. This codes for CASSSDSTPGYEQYF.